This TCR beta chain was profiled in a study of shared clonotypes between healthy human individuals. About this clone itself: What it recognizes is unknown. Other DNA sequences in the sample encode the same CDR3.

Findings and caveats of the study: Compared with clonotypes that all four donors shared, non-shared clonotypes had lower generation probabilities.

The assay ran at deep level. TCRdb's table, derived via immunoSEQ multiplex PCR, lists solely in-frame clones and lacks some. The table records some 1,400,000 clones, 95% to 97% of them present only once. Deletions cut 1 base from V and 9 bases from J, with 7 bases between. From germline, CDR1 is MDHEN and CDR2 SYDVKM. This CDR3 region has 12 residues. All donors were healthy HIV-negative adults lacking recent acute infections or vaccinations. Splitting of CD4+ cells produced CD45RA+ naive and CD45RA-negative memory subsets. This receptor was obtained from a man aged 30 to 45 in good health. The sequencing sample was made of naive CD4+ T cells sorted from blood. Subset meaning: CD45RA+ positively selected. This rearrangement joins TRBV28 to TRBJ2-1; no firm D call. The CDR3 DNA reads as TGTGCCAGCAGTTTATCCTGGGGTGAGCAGTTCTTC. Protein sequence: CASSLSWGEQFF.